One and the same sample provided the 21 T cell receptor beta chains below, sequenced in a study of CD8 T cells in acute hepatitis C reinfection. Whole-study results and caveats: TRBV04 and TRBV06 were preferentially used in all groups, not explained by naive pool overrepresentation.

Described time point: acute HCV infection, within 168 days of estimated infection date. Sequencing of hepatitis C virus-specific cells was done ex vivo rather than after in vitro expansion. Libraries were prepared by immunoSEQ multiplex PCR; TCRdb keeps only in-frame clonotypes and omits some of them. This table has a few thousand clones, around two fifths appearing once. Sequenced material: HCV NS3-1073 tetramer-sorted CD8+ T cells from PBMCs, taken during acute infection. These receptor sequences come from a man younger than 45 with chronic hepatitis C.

The CDR3 here is CASSQEPGGWEGYTF. CDR3 DNA: TGCGCCAGCAGCCAAGAACCGGGGGGGTGGGAGGGCTACACCTTC. The V and J genes are TRBV4-3 and TRBJ1-2; D might be TRBD1 (5 bases). The CDR3 is made up of 15 amino acids. V lost 0 bases and J lost 8, with 16 bases in between. In germline, CDR1 is LGHNA, CDR2 YSLEER.

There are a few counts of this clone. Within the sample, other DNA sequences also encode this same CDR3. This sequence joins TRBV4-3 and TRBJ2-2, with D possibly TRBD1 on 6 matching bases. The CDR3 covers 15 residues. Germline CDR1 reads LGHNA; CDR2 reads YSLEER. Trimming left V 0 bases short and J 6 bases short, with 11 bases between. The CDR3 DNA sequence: TGCGCCAGCAGCCAAGAGGTGGGGGCCCCCGGGGAGCTGTTTTTT. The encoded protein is CASSQEVGAPGELFF.

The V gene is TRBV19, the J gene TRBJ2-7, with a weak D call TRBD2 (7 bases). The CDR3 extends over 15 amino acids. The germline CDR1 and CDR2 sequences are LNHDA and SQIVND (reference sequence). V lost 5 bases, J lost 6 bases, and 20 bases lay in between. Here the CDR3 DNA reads TGTGCCAGTAGTCTCGAAGCGGGACACTGGGGCGAGCAGTACTTC. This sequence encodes CASSLEAGHWGEQYF.

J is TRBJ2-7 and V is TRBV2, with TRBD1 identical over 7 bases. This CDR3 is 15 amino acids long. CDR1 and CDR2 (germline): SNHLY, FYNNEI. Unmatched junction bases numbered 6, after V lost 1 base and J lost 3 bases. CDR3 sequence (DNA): TGTGCCAGCAGTGAAGTGGGACAGACTTACTACGAGCAGTACTTC. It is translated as CASSEVGQTYYEQYF. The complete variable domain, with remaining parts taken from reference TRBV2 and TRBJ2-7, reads EPEVTQTPSHQVTQMGQEVILRCVPISNHLYFYWYRQILGQKVEFLVSFYNNEISEKSEIFDDQFSVERPDGSNFTLKIRSTKLEDSAMYFCASSEVGQTYYEQYFGPGTRLTVT.

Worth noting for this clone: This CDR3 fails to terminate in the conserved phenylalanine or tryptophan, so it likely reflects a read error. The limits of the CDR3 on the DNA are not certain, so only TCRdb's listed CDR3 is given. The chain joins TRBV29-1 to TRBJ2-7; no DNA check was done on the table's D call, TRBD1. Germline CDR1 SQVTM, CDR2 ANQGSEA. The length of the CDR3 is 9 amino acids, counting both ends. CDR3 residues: CSVEMTGWY.

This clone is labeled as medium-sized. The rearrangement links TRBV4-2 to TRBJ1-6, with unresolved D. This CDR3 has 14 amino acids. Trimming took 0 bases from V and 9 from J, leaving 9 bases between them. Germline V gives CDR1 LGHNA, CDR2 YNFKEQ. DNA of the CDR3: TGTGCCAGCAGCCAAGAAACGGGGAGTTCACCCCTCCACTTT. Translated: CASSQETGSSPLHF.

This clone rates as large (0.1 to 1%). The CDR3 DNA follows: TGTGCCAGCTTTCTAGCGGGGACCGGGGAGCTGTTTTTT. Protein sequence: CASFLAGTGELFF. The rearrangement joins TRBV2 to TRBJ2-2; TRBD2 matches 9 bases. Germline V gene sequence: CDR1 SNHLY, CDR2 FYNNEI. The CDR3 covers 13 residues. V lost 8 bases and J lost 5; bases outside the gene matches: 3.

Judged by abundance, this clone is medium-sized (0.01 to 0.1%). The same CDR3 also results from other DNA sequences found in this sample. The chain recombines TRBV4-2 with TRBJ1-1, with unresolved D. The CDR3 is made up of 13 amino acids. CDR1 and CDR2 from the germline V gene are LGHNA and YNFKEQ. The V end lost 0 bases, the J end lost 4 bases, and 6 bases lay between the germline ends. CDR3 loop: CASSQEEGTEAFF. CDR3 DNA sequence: TGTGCCAGCAGCCAAGAGGAAGGCACTGAAGCTTTCTTT.

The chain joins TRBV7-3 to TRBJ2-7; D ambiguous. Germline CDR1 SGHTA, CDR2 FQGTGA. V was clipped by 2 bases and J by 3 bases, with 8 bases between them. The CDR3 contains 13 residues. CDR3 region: CASSLFLGYEQYF. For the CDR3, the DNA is TGTGCCAGCAGCTTATTTCTAGGCTACGAGCAGTACTTC.

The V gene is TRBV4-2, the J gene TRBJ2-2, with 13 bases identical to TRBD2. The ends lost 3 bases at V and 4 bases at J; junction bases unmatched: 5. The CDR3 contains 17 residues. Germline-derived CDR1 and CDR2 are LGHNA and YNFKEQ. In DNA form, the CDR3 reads TGTGCCAGCAGCCAGGAAACTAGCGGGGGGGCCACCGGGGAGCTGTTTTTT. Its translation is CASSQETSGGATGELFF.

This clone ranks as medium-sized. Written as DNA, the CDR3 is TGTGCCATCAGTGACCCGACAGATTCCTACGAGCAGTACTTC. This sequence encodes CAISDPTDSYEQYF. V usage is TRBV10-3 and J usage is TRBJ2-7, with D possibly TRBD1 on 5 matching bases. The V gene's germline CDR1 is ENHRY and CDR2 SYGVKD. Trimming shortened V by 3 bases and J by 1 base, and 10 bases separated the two germline ends. The length of the CDR3 is 14 residues.

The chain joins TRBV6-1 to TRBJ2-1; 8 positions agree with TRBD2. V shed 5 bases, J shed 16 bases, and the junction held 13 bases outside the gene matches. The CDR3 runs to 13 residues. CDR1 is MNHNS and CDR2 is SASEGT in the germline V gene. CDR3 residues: CASSQLSGTAIFF. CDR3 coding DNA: TGTGCCAGCAGTCAACTTAGCGGGACGGCGATCTTCTTC.

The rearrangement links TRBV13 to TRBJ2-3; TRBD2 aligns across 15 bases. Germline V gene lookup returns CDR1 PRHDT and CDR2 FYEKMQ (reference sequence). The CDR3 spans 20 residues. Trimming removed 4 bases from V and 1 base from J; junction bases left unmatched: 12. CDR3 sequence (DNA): TGTGCCAGCAGCTCCACACCGGGACTAGCGGGGGGTCGGGGCACAGATACGCAGTATTTT. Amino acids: CASSSTPGLAGGRGTDTQYF.

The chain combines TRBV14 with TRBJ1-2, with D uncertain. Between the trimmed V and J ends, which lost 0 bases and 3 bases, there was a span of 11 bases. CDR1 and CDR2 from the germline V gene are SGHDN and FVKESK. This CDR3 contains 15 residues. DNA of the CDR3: TGTGCCAGCAGCCAAGATAGGGAGGAGCACTATGGCTACACCTTC. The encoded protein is CASSQDREEHYGYTF.

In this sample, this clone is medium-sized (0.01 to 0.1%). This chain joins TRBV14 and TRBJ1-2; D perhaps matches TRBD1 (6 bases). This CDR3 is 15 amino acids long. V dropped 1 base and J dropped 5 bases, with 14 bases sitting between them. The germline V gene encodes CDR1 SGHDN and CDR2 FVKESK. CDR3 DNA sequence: TGTGCCAGCAGCCAAGGGACAGCCGAGGATTATGGCTACACCTTC. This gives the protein CASSQGTAEDYGYTF. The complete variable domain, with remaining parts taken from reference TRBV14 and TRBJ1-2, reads EAGVTQFPSHSVIEKGQTVTLRCDPISGHDNLYWYRRVMGKEIKFLLHFVKESKQDESGMPNNRFLAERTGGTYSTLKVQPAELEDSGVYFCASSQGTAEDYGYTFGSGTRLTVV.

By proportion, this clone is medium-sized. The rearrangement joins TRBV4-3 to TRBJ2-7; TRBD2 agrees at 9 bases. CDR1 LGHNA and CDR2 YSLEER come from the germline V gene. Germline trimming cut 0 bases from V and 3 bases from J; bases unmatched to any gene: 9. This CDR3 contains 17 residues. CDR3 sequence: CASSQEPVAGANYEQYF. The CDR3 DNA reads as TGCGCCAGCAGCCAAGAACCGGTAGCGGGGGCCAACTACGAGCAGTACTTC.

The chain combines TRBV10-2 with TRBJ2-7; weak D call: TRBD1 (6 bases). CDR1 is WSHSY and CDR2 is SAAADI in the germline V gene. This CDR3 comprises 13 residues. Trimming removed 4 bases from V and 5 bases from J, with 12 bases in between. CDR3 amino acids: CASSATGSHEQYF. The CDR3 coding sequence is TGCGCCAGCAGTGCGACAGGATCCCACGAGCAGTACTTC.

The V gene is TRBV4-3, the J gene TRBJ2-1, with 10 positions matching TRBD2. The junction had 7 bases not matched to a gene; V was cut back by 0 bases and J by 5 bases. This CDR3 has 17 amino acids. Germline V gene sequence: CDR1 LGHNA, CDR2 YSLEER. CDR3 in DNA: TGCGCCAGCAGCCAAGAGATAGCGGGGGGCGCGAACAATGAGCAGTTCTTC. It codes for CASSQEIAGGANNEQFF.

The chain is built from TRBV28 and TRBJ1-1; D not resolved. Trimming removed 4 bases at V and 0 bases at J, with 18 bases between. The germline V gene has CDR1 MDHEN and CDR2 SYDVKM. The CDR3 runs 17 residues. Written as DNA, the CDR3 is TGTGCCAGCAGTTCAATTCGGACTGTATTCATGAACACTGAAGCTTTCTTT. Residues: CASSSIRTVFMNTEAFF. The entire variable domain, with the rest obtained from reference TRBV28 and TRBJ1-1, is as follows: DVKVTQSSRYLVKRTGEKVFLECVQDMDHENMFWYRQDPGLGLRLIYFSYDVKMKEKGDIPEGYSVSREKKERFSLILESASTNQTSMYLCASSSIRTVFMNTEAFFGQGTRLTVV.

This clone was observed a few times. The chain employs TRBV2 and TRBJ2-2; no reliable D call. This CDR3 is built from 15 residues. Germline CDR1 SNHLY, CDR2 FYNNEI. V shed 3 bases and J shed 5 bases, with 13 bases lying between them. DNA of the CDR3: TGTGCCAGCAGTGAGCTTGCGCAGCAAACCGGGGAGCTGTTTTTT. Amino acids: CASSELAQQTGELFF.

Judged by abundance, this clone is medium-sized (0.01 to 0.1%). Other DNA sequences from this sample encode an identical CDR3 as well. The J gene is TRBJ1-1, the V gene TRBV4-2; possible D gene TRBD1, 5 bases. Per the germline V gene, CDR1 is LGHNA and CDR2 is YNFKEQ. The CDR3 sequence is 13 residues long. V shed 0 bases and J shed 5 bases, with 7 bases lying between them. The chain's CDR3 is CASSQERGTEAFF. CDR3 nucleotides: TGTGCCAGCAGCCAAGAAAGGGGAACTGAAGCTTTCTTT.